These 12 T cell receptor beta chains were all obtained from the same sample, sequenced in a study of response to subunit inactivated influenza vaccine. Using its own MiXCR run on the RT-PCR reads, TCRdb lists one record per CDR3 protein. The sample lists about 570,000 distinct CDR3 sequences; approximately 10% were seen once. This sample also belongs to another study, concerning T cells expressing NK-cell markers. That paper states: It was by 5'RACE template switching with UMIs that TCR beta cDNA was made.

The sequencing here drew on PBMCs from blood, taken on the day of vaccination. The receptor set was obtained from a man in his fifties or sixties who received an inactivated influenza vaccine.

This clonotype showed up just a few times. The rearrangement uses TRBV10-3 and TRBJ2-2; maybe TRBD2 (6 bases). The germline CDR1 and CDR2 sequences are ENHRY and SYGVKD. The CDR3 has 16 amino acids. V was pared by 6 bases and J by 1 base, with 15 bases between. The CDR3 region has the DNA TGTGCCATCAGCCGAGATTTCGGGGGGAACACCGGGGAGCTGTTTTTT. Translating gives CAISRDFGGNTGELFF.

The V and J genes are TRBV10-3 and TRBJ2-7; 10 bases match TRBD1. Germline V gives CDR1 ENHRY, CDR2 SYGVKD. V dropped 0 bases and J dropped 2; count of bases not matched to a gene: 1. The length of the CDR3 is 15 residues. DNA of the CDR3: TGTGCCATCAGTGAGTCTGGGACAGGGGCCTACGAGCAGTACTTC. This gives the protein CAISESGTGAYEQYF.

The V gene is TRBV27, the J gene TRBJ2-1, with D unclear. This CDR3 comprises 12 residues. Germline V gene sequence: CDR1 MNHEY, CDR2 SMNVEV (reference sequence). Between the trimmed V and J ends, which lost 4 bases and 15 bases, there was a span of 16 bases. The CDR3 loop reads CASSSMGTVPFF. The DNA for the CDR3 is TGTGCCAGCAGTTCCATGGGAACAGTACCGTTCTTC.

Concerning this clonotype: One junction end disagrees with the germline gene, perhaps due to a read error. V and J are TRBV6-1 and TRBJ2-1; D gene unclear. Looked up from germline, CDR1 is MNHNS and CDR2 is SASEGT. CDR3 size: 14 residues. CDR3 amino acids: CSSSDVSSYNEQFF. The DNA of the CDR3 is TGTTCCAGCAGTGACGTCAGCTCCTACAATGAGCAGTTCTTC.

V and J are TRBV25-1 and TRBJ2-5, with a tentative D call TRBD1 (5 bases). Germline CDR1 MGHDK, CDR2 SYGVNS. The CDR3 contains 15 residues. V was pared by 2 bases and J by 1 base, with 11 bases between. CDR3 amino acids: CASSETGAGQETQYF. The CDR3 coding sequence is TGTGCCAGCAGTGAAACAGGTGCAGGCCAAGAGACCCAGTACTTC.

This clonotype was seen only a few times. The chain recombines TRBV12-3 or TRBV12-4 with TRBJ1-1, with a weak D call TRBD1 (5 bases). This CDR3 is built from 13 residues. V was clipped by 7 bases and J by 10 bases, with 19 bases between them. In nucleotides, the CDR3 is TGTGCCAGCATCTTTCAGGCCGGGACGGGAGCTTTCTTT. It translates to CASIFQAGTGAFF.

This clonotype was observed at least ten times. The chain combines TRBV9 with TRBJ2-7; D is unclear. Per the germline V gene, CDR1 is SGDLS and CDR2 is YYNGEE. This CDR3 contains 14 residues. Trimming took off 0 bases at V and 2 bases at J, with 9 bases between the two ends. The CDR3 DNA is TGTGCCAGCAGCGTAGGGCAGGACCCCTACGAGCAGTACTTC. This encodes CASSVGQDPYEQYF.

J is TRBJ1-4 and V is TRBV4-3, with D maybe TRBD1 (5 bases). CDR1 is LGHNA, CDR2 YSLEER, per germline. The CDR3 loop spans 15 amino acids. V was shortened by 1 base and J by 4 bases, with 10 bases between the two germline ends. The chain's CDR3 is CASSQAHRLNEKLFF. The DNA of the CDR3 is TGCGCCAGCAGCCAAGCACACAGGCTTAATGAAAAACTGTTTTTT.

This clonotype was seen only a few times. This chain links TRBV9 with TRBJ2-1; 7 bases line up with TRBD1. The CDR3 has 15 amino acids. Germline lookup yields CDR1 SGDLS and CDR2 YYNGEE. The J segment lost 7 bases and the V segment lost 1 base, leaving 8 bases of the junction unmatched. As DNA, the CDR3 is TGTGCCAGCAGCGTACTGTCAGGGGGATTAAATGAGCAGTTCTTC. This translates into CASSVLSGGLNEQFF. Together with reference TRBV9 and TRBJ2-1, the CDR3 gives the full variable domain: DSGVTQTPKHLITATGQRVTLRCSPRSGDLSVYWYQQSLDQGLQFLIQYYNGEERAKGNILERFSAQQFPDLHSELNLSSLELGDSALYFCASSVLSGGLNEQFFGPGTRLTVL.

This clonotype turned up a few times. The rearrangement uses TRBV6-2 or TRBV6-3 and TRBJ1-1; D unclear. The germline V and J ends were trimmed by 6 bases and 0 bases, with 14 bases remaining between them. This CDR3 is built from 15 residues. The germline V gene encodes CDR1 MNHEY and CDR2 SVGEGT. The CDR3 sequence is CASSQLKGVNTEAFF. CDR3 sequence (DNA): TGTGCCAGCAGCCAACTTAAGGGCGTGAACACTGAAGCTTTCTTT.

J is TRBJ2-7 and V is TRBV29-1, with 7 nucleotides matching TRBD1. CDR1 is SQVTM and CDR2 is ANQGSEA in the germline V gene. V lost 4 bases to trimming and J lost 2 bases; unmatched junction nucleotides: 11. This CDR3 spans 15 amino acids. The CDR3 protein is CSVVGDSGTAYEQYF. The CDR3 region has the DNA TGCAGCGTTGTGGGGGATTCCGGGACAGCCTACGAGCAGTACTTC.

V is TRBV6-2 or TRBV6-3 and J is TRBJ2-3; D perhaps matches TRBD2 (7 bases). The V and J ends lost 2 bases and 2 bases respectively, with 14 bases between them. Germline assignment: CDR1 MNHEY and CDR2 SVGEGT. CDR3 size: 16 residues. In DNA, the CDR3 is TGTGCCAGCAGTTACGTCGGCGGGGGCCTCACAGATACGCAGTATTTT. Encoded protein: CASSYVGGGLTDTQYF.